Listed below are T cell receptor beta chains from one sample, sequenced in a study of PD-L1 blockade in urothelial cancer. This table comes from immunoSEQ multiplex PCR, and its TCRdb copy is limited to in-frame clones, with some not included. The top ten hold around 4% of the sample, which has over 100,000 clones, approximately 90% seen once. Here the sequenced sample was PBMCs, taken around atezolizumab (anti-PD-L1) treatment. Receptors were obtained from a man between 60 and 70 years old with urothelial cancer. The CDR3 runs from the conserved cysteine through the conserved F or W. Each record gives: D gene, J gene, clone size, V gene, CDR3 DNA, CDR3 protein. A D gene is named only where the DNA matches it firmly. Expanded clones are given a class, and other clones once, few, many or no size at all.

D: TRBD2
J: TRBJ2-3
size: .
V: TRBV5-1
DNA: TGCGCCAGCAGCCCTAGCGGGAGTGGCGATACGCAGTATTTT
CDR3: CASSPSGSGDTQYF

D: .
J: TRBJ1-3
size: .
V: TRBV4-1
DNA: TGCGCCAGCAGCCAAGAATGGCCACGTATGCACACCATATATTTT
CDR3: CASSQEWPRMHTIYF

D: .
J: TRBJ2-5
size: .
V: TRBV7-2
DNA: TGTGCCAGCAGCTTAGGGGGAGCGTCGGAGAAGACCCAGTACTTC
CDR3: CASSLGGASEKTQYF

D: TRBD2
J: TRBJ2-3
size: .
V: TRBV4-3
DNA: TGCGCCAGCAAGGGACTAGCTGACGATACGCAGTATTTT
CDR3: CASKGLADDTQYF

D: TRBD2
J: TRBJ2-3
size: .
V: TRBV2
DNA: TGTGCCAGCAGCGTTCTAGCGGGGGGAAACACAGATACGCAGTATTTT
CDR3: CASSVLAGGNTDTQYF

D: TRBD2
J: TRBJ2-1
size: .
V: TRBV25-1
DNA: TGTGCCAGCAGTGATCCTAGCGGGAGGGTATATGAGCAGTTCTTC
CDR3: CASSDPSGRVYEQFF

D: TRBD1
J: TRBJ1-6
size: .
V: TRBV6-1
DNA: TGTACCAGCAGCTATGGGACAGTTAATTCACCCCTCCACTTT
CDR3: CTSSYGTVNSPLHF

D: TRBD2
J: TRBJ2-7
size: .
V: TRBV30
DNA: TGTGCCTGCGCCCTAGCGGGGGGTAGGTACGAGCAGTACTTC
CDR3: CACALAGGRYEQYF

D: .
J: TRBJ1-3
size: .
V: TRBV7-2
DNA: TGTGCCAGCAGCTTTCCGGGAGTCGATCTCTCTGGAAACACCATATATTTT
CDR3: CASSFPGVDLSGNTIYF

D: TRBD2
J: TRBJ2-7
size: .
V: TRBV7-2
DNA: TGTGCCAGCAGCGCCCATCTAGCGGGAGGGGCATTGGTTGAGCAGTACTTC
CDR3: CASSAHLAGGALVEQYF

D: .
J: TRBJ2-2
size: .
V: TRBV11-2
DNA: TGTGCCAGCAGCTTATTTCTGGGGGGGAACACCGGGGAGCTGTTTTTT
CDR3: CASSLFLGGNTGELFF

D: TRBD2
J: TRBJ2-5
size: .
V: TRBV4-2
DNA: TGTGCCAGCAGCCAAGGGACTAGCGGGGATGTTACGGAGACCCAGTACTTC
CDR3: CASSQGTSGDVTETQYF

D: .
J: TRBJ1-4
size: .
V: TRBV11-2
DNA: TGTGCCAGCAGCTTAGTTAGTCCCGGTGAAAAACTGTTTTTT
CDR3: CASSLVSPGEKLFF

D: TRBD1
J: TRBJ1-2
size: .
V: TRBV28
DNA: TGTGCCAGCAGTCAACGACAGGGCAACTATGGCTACACCTTC
CDR3: CASSQRQGNYGYTF

D: TRBD2
J: TRBJ2-5
size: .
V: TRBV5-4
DNA: TGTGCCAGCAGCTTGGGTATAGCGGGGGGCCCAGAGACCCAGTACTTC
CDR3: CASSLGIAGGPETQYF

D: .
J: TRBJ2-7
size: few
V: TRBV6-1
DNA: TGTGCCAGCAGCTCACTAGCCTCCGAGCAGTACTTC
CDR3: CASSSLASEQYF

D: .
J: TRBJ2-1
size: .
V: TRBV28
DNA: TGTGCCAGCAGTTACAACTACAATGAGCAGTTCTTC
CDR3: CASSYNYNEQFF

D: .
J: TRBJ2-7
size: .
V: TRBV5-4
DNA: TGTGCCAGCAGCGATTATAGCTCCGACTCCTACGAGCAGTACTTC
CDR3: CASSDYSSDSYEQYF

D: .
J: TRBJ2-7
size: few
V: TRBV29-1
DNA: TGCAGCGTGACTGCCACCTCCTCCGTCGAGCAGTACTTC
CDR3: CSVTATSSVEQYF

D: TRBD1
J: TRBJ1-2
size: .
V: TRBV7-2
DNA: TGTGCCAGCAGCGAGGACAGGGTCTATGGCTACACCTTC
CDR3: CASSEDRVYGYTF

D: TRBD1
J: TRBJ2-5
size: once
V: TRBV9
DNA: TGTGCCAGCAGCATGGACAGGGTAGGAAAGACCCAGTACTTC
CDR3: CASSMDRVGKTQYF

D: .
J: TRBJ2-3
size: once
V: TRBV19
DNA: TGTGCCAGTAGCCATCAGGGGTTAATCACAGATACGCAGTATTTT
CDR3: CASSHQGLITDTQYF

D: TRBD1
J: TRBJ1-1
size: few
V: TRBV5-4
DNA: TGTGCCAGCAGACCGGGACAGATGAACACTGAAGCTTTCTTT
CDR3: CASRPGQMNTEAFF

D: .
J: TRBJ2-3
size: .
V: TRBV10-1
DNA: TGCGCCAGCAATTCAGGGGAAACAGATACGCAGTATTTT
CDR3: CASNSGETDTQYF

D: TRBD1
J: TRBJ1-3
size: .
V: TRBV6-1
DNA: TGTGCCAGCAGTGGTCGACAGGGGAGCACTGGAAACACCATATATTTT
CDR3: CASSGRQGSTGNTIYF

D: .
J: TRBJ2-3
size: .
V: TRBV4-1
DNA: TGCGCCAGCAGCCGCAGGCCGGACGGAGGTGCTAGCACAGATACGCAGTATTTT
CDR3: CASSRRPDGGASTDTQYF

D: .
J: TRBJ2-1
size: .
V: TRBV28
DNA: TGTGCCAGCAGTACCTCACAAACAACCTACAATGAGCAGTTCTTC
CDR3: CASSTSQTTYNEQFF

D: .
J: TRBJ2-3
size: .
V: TRBV5-5
DNA: TGTGCCAGCAGCTTGGGGCAGGATGAGGGGCAGTATTTT
CDR3: CASSLGQDEGQYF

D: .
J: TRBJ1-2
size: .
V: TRBV4-1
DNA: TGCGCCAGCAGCCAAGAAGGGGGCTATGGCTACACCTTC
CDR3: CASSQEGGYGYTF

D: .
J: TRBJ2-2
size: once
V: TRBV29-1
DNA: TGCAGCGCTAGGGGGAACACCGGGGAGCTGTTTTTT
CDR3: CSARGNTGELFF

D: TRBD1
J: TRBJ1-2
size: .
V: TRBV4-3
DNA: TGCGCCAGCAGCCAAGGGGACAGTAACTATGGCTACACCTTC
CDR3: CASSQGDSNYGYTF

D: .
J: TRBJ1-6
size: .
V: TRBV4-3
DNA: TGCGCCAGCAGCCAAGAAGACAGAAGCTCACCCCTCCACTTT
CDR3: CASSQEDRSSPLHF

D: TRBD2
J: TRBJ2-3
size: .
V: TRBV25-1
DNA: TGTGCCAGCAGACGAGCCGACCTAGCGGGGGACACAGATACGCAGTATTTT
CDR3: CASRRADLAGDTDTQYF

D: .
J: TRBJ1-2
size: .
V: TRBV23-1
DNA: TGCGCCAGCAGTCGCCGACAGGAGATCTATGGCTACACCTTC
CDR3: CASSRRQEIYGYTF

D: .
J: TRBJ2-3
size: .
V: TRBV9
DNA: TGTGCCAGCAGTCTGGCGGGCACAGATACGCAGTATTTT
CDR3: CASSLAGTDTQYF

D: TRBD2
J: TRBJ2-2
size: .
V: TRBV7-3
DNA: TGTGCCAGCAGCTCGGGAGGAAGCACCGGGGAGCTGTTTTTT
CDR3: CASSSGGSTGELFF

D: .
J: TRBJ1-1
size: .
V: TRBV19
DNA: TGTGCCAGTAGCCTCCGCAGGGCTTCCGGGAGCACTGAAGCTTTCTTT
CDR3: CASSLRRASGSTEAFF

D: TRBD1
J: TRBJ1-1
size: once
V: TRBV7-2
DNA: TGTGCCAGCAGCTTGACCGGGACAGCGGCTTTCTTT
CDR3: CASSLTGTAAFF

D: TRBD1
J: TRBJ1-2
size: .
V: TRBV20-1
DNA: TGCAGTGCTGGGGGGACAGGGTATCATACCTTC
CDR3: CSAGGTGYHTF

D: TRBD2
J: TRBJ2-1
size: .
V: TRBV28
DNA: TGTGCCAGCAGCGGACTAGCGGGAAGAAATGAGCAGTTCTTC
CDR3: CASSGLAGRNEQFF

D: .
J: TRBJ2-7
size: .
V: TRBV7-2
DNA: TGTGCCAGCAGCTTACTAGCGAGCTCCTACGAGCAGTACTTC
CDR3: CASSLLASSYEQYF

D: TRBD2
J: TRBJ2-1
size: .
V: TRBV10-1
DNA: TGCGCCAGCAGTGCCGGGACTATATACAATGAGCAGTTCTTC
CDR3: CASSAGTIYNEQFF

D: TRBD2
J: TRBJ2-2
size: .
V: TRBV27
DNA: TGTGCCAGCAGTTTATGGCGGGGGGGGGAGCTGTTTTTT
CDR3: CASSLWRGGELFF

D: .
J: TRBJ2-2
size: .
V: TRBV6-1
DNA: TGTGCCAGCAGTGTCGCCGGGGAGCTGTTTTTT
CDR3: CASSVAGELFF

D: .
J: TRBJ2-3
size: .
V: TRBV7-3
DNA: TGTGCCAGCGTCGACTATAGCACAGATACGCAGTATTTT
CDR3: CASVDYSTDTQYF

D: .
J: TRBJ2-7
size: .
V: TRBV9
DNA: TGTGCCAGCAGCGAACAAGCGGGCTTATACGAGCAGTACTTC
CDR3: CASSEQAGLYEQYF

D: .
J: TRBJ2-1
size: .
V: TRBV2
DNA: TGTGCCAGCAGTGAGAAGGGGGACTACAATGAGCAGTTCTTC
CDR3: CASSEKGDYNEQFF

D: .
J: TRBJ2-2
size: .
V: TRBV18
DNA: TGTGCCAGCTCACCACCGGATATGGGGAGAAGGACCGGGGAGCTGTTTTTT
CDR3: CASSPPDMGRRTGELFF

D: TRBD2
J: TRBJ2-7
size: .
V: TRBV7-2
DNA: TGTGCCAGCAGCTTGGGGACTAGCGGGATACTCGAGCAGTACTTC
CDR3: CASSLGTSGILEQYF

D: TRBD2
J: TRBJ2-3
size: .
V: TRBV5-1
DNA: TGCGCCAGCAGCTTGGGGGGCGGGAGGGCCGCAGATACGCAGTATTTT
CDR3: CASSLGGGRAADTQYF

D: .
J: TRBJ2-7
size: .
V: TRBV7-9
DNA: TGTGCCAGCAGCTTCCAGGCAGCCTACGAGCAGTACTTC
CDR3: CASSFQAAYEQYF

D: .
J: TRBJ1-1
size: .
V: TRBV29-1
DNA: TGCACTAAAAACTCCCCGGGGGCTTTCTTT
CDR3: CTKNSPGAFF

D: TRBD1
J: TRBJ2-3
size: .
V: TRBV28
DNA: TGTGCCAGCACAAAACAGGGGGAAGGCACAGATACGCAGTATTTT
CDR3: CASTKQGEGTDTQYF

D: .
J: TRBJ2-5
size: .
V: TRBV23-1
DNA: TGCGCCAGCAGTCCCCCAGGGGACATACAAGAGACCCAGTACTTC
CDR3: CASSPPGDIQETQYF

D: TRBD2
J: TRBJ2-5
size: .
V: TRBV9
DNA: TGTGCCAGCAGCCCGCAGGGACTAGCGAACCAAGAGACCCAGTACTTC
CDR3: CASSPQGLANQETQYF

D: .
J: TRBJ2-1
size: .
V: TRBV5-1
DNA: TGCGCCAGCAGCCCAGCCTTCGTCGCCAGGGAGCAGTTCTTC
CDR3: CASSPAFVAREQFF

D: .
J: TRBJ2-5
size: .
V: TRBV5-1
DNA: TGCGCCAGCTCAGGGGGGTCCGAAGGGGAGACCCAGTACTTC
CDR3: CASSGGSEGETQYF

D: TRBD2
J: TRBJ2-7
size: .
V: TRBV6-6
DNA: TGTGCCAGCGCGGGGGGGGCCTACGAGCAGTACTTC
CDR3: CASAGGAYEQYF

D: TRBD2
J: TRBJ2-7
size: few
V: TRBV5-4
DNA: TGTGCCAGCAGCCCCGGTGGAGTAGCGGGAGTCCCCTACGAGCAGTACTTC
CDR3: CASSPGGVAGVPYEQYF